The 5 T cell receptor beta chains presented below share a single source sample, sequenced in a study of T cells in women clearing cervical HPV infection. The table came from immunoSEQ multiplex PCR; TCRdb's copy has only in-frame clones and leaves some out. The repertoire table contains fewer than 25,000 clones. Sequenced sample: blood buffy coat. Receptors were obtained from a woman between 18 and 69 years old with a cervical HPV16 infection that either progressed to CIN3+ or cleared (not recorded which).

Regarding this clone: The read falls 3 residues short of the CDR3 end, and the missing part is taken from the germline J gene. The genes are TRBV4-1 and TRBJ2-5, with D uncertain. CDR3 length: 13 residues. Germline V CDR1 and CDR2: MGHRA, YSYEKL. Trimming pared 1 base from V and 3 bases from J, leaving 6 bases between. The CDR3 is CASSQVSEETQYF. The sequenced CDR3 bases are TGCGCCAGCAGCCAAGTTTCGGAAGAGACC.

Worth noting for this clone: Read coverage stops 3 residues before the CDR3 terminus; the germline J gene supplies the remainder. This sequence joins TRBV29-1 and TRBJ1-1, with D uncertain. This CDR3 contains 15 residues. Trimming removed 5 bases at V and 2 bases at J, with 18 bases between. Germline CDR1 SQVTM, CDR2 ANQGSEA. The CDR3 DNA, read in part, is TGCAGCGTTTTTAAGCGAACTTACGGAAACACTGAA. Translated, it gives CSVFKRTYGNTE. The CDR3 as a whole reads CSVFKRTYGNTEAFF. The full variable domain, completed using reference TRBV29-1 and TRBJ1-1, is SAVISQKPSRDICQRGTSLTIQCQVDSQVTMMFWYRQQPGQSLTLIATANQGSEATYESGFVIDKFPISRPNLTFSTLTVSNMSPEDSSIYLCSVFKRTYGNTEAFFGQGTRLTVV.

About this clone itself: Read coverage stops 3 residues before the CDR3 terminus; the germline J gene supplies the remainder. The V gene is TRBV10-3, the J gene TRBJ1-2; D is perhaps TRBD1 (5 bases). The V and J ends lost 7 bases and 6 bases respectively, with 21 bases between them. CDR3 length: 15 amino acids. Germline CDR1 reads ENHRY; CDR2 reads SYGVKD. This CDR3 is CAITPGQIMVDGYTF. The part of the CDR3 DNA that was read is TGTGCCATCACCCCAGGACAAATAATGGTCGATGGC.

Turning to this clone: The read terminates 3 residues ahead of where the CDR3 ends, so the germline J gene completes it. This chain connects TRBV18 to TRBJ1-5; TRBD1 is a possible D gene (5 bases). V gave up 5 bases and J gave up 4 bases, with 15 bases separating them. Germline CDR1 KGHSH, CDR2 LQKENI. There are 15 residues in the CDR3. CDR3 sequence: CASSLGVGRNQPQHF. The DNA read from the CDR3 is TGTGCCAGCTCATTAGGGGTGGGGCGGAATCAGCCC.

A note on this clone: The read ends 3 residues before the CDR3 terminus; that terminus is restored from the germline J gene. The chain carries TRBV6-1 and TRBJ1-2; D possibly corresponds to TRBD1 (5 bases). Germline V gene lookup returns CDR1 MNHNS and CDR2 SASEGT. The CDR3 covers 17 residues. CDR3 region: CASSEEGPSGIPYDYTF. The covered CDR3 bases are TGTGCCAGCAGTGAAGAGGGGCCTAGCGGGATCCCCTACGAC.